One and the same sample provided the 3 T cell receptor beta chains below, sequenced in a study of blood T cell repertoires in COVID-19. Produced via immunoSEQ multiplex PCR; TCRdb's table is partial and in-frame only. The data hold under 200,000 clones, with 79% observed a single time. Sequencing input: peripheral blood. Receptors were obtained from a woman between 55 and 75 years old with COVID-19, enrolled during active disease.

The chain couples TRBV28 to TRBJ2-3, with TRBD2 identical over 16 bases. Unmatched junction bases numbered 13, after V lost 5 bases and J lost 5 bases. From germline, CDR1 is MDHEN and CDR2 SYDVKM. The CDR3 is 19 amino acids. In DNA form, the CDR3 reads TGTGCCAGCAGTGATTTGGGACTAGCGGGAGGGCGTGTGGTAGATACGCAGTATTTT. Its protein product is CASSDLGLAGGRVVDTQYF.

The chain joins TRBV5-4 to TRBJ2-5, with a possible D match to TRBD1 (5 bases). Germline-derived CDR1 and CDR2 are SGHNT and YYREEE (reference sequence). V was trimmed by 1 base and J by 4 bases, leaving 14 bases between them. This CDR3 spans 15 amino acids. As DNA, the CDR3 is TGTGCCAGCAGCTTGAGTCAGGGTACAGGAGAGACCCAGTACTTC. It specifies CASSLSQGTGETQYF.

J is TRBJ2-1 and V is TRBV9; 10 bases map to TRBD2. Germline lookup yields CDR1 SGDLS and CDR2 YYNGEE. The CDR3 consists of 15 residues. J lost 4 bases, V lost 1 base, and 2 bases had no gene match. The CDR3 DNA follows: TGTGCCAGCAGCGTAACTAGCGGGGATTACAATGAGCAGTTCTTC. It specifies CASSVTSGDYNEQFF. Together with reference TRBV9 and TRBJ2-1, the CDR3 gives the full variable domain: DSGVTQTPKHLITATGQRVTLRCSPRSGDLSVYWYQQSLDQGLQFLIQYYNGEERAKGNILERFSAQQFPDLHSELNLSSLELGDSALYFCASSVTSGDYNEQFFGPGTRLTVL.